The sequence of this TCR beta chain was determined in a study of T cells after yellow fever vaccination. Via MiXCR, TCRdb re-called the 5' RACE reads, giving one row per CDR3 protein. This sample has under 250,000 distinct CDR3 sequences, with about 7% found just once. The length of the CDR3 is 13 residues. V gave up 7 bases and J gave up 3 bases; unmatched junction bases: 3. The germline V gene has CDR1 LNHDA and CDR2 SQIVND (reference sequence). Comment on this clonotype: Its antigen is not known.

Study-wide findings and caveats: Repertoires obtained by FACS sorting could include abundant clonotypes that entered as contaminants from the bulk population.

The TCR originated in a man aged 25 to 45 who received the YFV17D yellow fever vaccine. V is TRBV19 and J is TRBJ2-3, with 8 bases lining up with TRBD1. The specimen was CD4+ T cells sorted from PBMCs, collected 15 days after the yellow fever booster vaccination. The CDR3 nucleotides read TGTGCCAGTAAGGACAGGGCGACAGATACGCAGTATTTT. This codes for CASKDRATDTQYF.